The present T cell receptor (beta chain) was sequenced within a study of identical twins. Using its own MiXCR run on the 5' RACE reads, TCRdb lists one record per CDR3 protein. The data contain a few hundred thousand distinct CDR3 sequences, roughly 10% of them singletons. The CDR3 spans 16 residues. CDR1 and CDR2 from the germline V gene are LGHDT and YNNKEL (reference sequence). Deletions cut 3 bases from V and 0 bases from J, with 14 bases between. On this clonotype: Its antigen is unidentified.

Study-wide results and limits: Those out-of-frame alpha sequences shared by twins showed an excess of low generation probability.

The sample was also linked to a second study, of yellow fever vaccine responses in identical twins. That work states: In identical twins, vaccine T cell responses appeared partly shared and partly individual.

The sequence was collected from a woman aged 18-29 years in good health. Sequencing input: CD8+ T cells sorted from blood. V usage is TRBV3-1 and J usage is TRBJ1-1; D remains unclear. The CDR3 loop reads CASSHGWAGVNTEAFF. DNA of the CDR3: TGTGCCAGCAGCCATGGATGGGCAGGAGTGAACACTGAAGCTTTCTTT.